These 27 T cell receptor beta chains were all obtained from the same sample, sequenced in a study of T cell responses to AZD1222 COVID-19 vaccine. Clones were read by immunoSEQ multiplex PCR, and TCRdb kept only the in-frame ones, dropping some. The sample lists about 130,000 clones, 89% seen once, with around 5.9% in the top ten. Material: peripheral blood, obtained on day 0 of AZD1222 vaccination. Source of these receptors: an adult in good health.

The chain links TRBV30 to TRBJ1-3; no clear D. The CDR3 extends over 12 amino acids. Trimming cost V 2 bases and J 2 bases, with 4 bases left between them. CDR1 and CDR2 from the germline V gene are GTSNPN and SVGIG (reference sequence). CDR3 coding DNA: TGTGCCTGGAGTCATGCTGGAAACACCATATATTTT. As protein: CAWSHAGNTIYF.

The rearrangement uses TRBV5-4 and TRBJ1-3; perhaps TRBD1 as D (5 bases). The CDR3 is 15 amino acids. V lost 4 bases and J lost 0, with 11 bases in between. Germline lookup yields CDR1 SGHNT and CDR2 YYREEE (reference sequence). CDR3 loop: CASSRTTSSGNTIYF. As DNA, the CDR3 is TGTGCCAGCAGCAGGACAACAAGCTCTGGAAACACCATATATTTT.

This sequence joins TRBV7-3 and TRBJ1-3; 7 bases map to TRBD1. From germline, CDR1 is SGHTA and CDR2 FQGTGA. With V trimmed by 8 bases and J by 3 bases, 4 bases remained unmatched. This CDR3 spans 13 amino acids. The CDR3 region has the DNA TGTGCCAGCGCGACAGGGCATGGAAACACCATATATTTT. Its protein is CASATGHGNTIYF.

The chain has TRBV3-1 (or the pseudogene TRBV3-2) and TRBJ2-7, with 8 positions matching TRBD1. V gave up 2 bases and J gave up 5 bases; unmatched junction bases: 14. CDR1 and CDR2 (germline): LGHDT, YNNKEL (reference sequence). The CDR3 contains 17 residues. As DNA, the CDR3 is TGTGCCAGCAGCCAAAAAGTTGGAAACAGGGGGTTCCACGAGCAGTACTTC. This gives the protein CASSQKVGNRGFHEQYF.

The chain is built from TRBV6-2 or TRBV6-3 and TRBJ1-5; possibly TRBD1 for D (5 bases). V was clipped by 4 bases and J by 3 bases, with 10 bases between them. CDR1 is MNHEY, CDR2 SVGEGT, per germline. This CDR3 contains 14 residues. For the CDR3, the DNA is TGTGCCAGCAGTTTCCAGGGCCACAATCAGCCCCAGCATTTT. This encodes CASSFQGHNQPQHF.

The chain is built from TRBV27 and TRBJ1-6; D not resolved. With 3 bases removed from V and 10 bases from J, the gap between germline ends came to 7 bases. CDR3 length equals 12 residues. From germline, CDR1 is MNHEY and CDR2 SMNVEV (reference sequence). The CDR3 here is CASSFVLSPLHF. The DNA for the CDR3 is TGTGCCAGCAGTTTTGTTCTATCACCCCTCCACTTT.

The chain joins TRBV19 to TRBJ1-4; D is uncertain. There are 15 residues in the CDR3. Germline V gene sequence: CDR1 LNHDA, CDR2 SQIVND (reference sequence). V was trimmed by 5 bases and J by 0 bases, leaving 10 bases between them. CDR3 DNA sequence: TGTGCCAGTAGTCCCCCGGGAGCAACTAATGAAAAACTGTTTTTT. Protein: CASSPPGATNEKLFF.

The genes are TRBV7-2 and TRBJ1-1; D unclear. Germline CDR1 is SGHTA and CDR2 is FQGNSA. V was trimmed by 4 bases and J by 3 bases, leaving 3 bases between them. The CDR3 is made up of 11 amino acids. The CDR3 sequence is CASSSDTEAFF. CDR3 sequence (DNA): TGTGCCAGCAGCTCTGACACTGAAGCTTTCTTT.

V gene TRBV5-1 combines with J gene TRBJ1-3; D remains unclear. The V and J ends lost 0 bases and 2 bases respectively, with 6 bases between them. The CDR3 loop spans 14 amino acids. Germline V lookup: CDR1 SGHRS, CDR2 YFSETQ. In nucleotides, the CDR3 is TGCGCCAGCAGCTTGGACACTGCTGGAAACACCATATATTTT. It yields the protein CASSLDTAGNTIYF.

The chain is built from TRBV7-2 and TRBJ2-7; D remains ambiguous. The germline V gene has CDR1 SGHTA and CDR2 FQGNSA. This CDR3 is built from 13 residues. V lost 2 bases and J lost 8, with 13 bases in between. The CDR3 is CASSLPGVGKQYF. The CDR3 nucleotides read TGTGCCAGCAGCTTACCTGGGGTGGGTAAGCAGTACTTC.

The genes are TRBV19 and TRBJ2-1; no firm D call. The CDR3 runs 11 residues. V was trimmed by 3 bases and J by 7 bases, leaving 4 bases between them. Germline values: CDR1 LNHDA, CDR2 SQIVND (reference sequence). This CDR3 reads CASSILNEQFF. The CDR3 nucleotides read TGTGCCAGTAGTATCCTTAATGAGCAGTTCTTC.

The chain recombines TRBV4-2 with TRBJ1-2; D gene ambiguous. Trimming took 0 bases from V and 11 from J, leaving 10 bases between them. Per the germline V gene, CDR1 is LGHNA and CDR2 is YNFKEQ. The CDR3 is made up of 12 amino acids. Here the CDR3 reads CASSQEDRFYTF. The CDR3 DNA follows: TGTGCCAGCAGCCAAGAGGACCGTTTTTACACCTTC.

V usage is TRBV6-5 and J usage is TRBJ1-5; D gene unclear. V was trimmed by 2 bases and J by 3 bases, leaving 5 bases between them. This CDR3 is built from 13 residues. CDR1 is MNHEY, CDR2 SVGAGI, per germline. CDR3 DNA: TGTGCCAGCAGTTACGGGCACAATCAGCCCCAGCATTTT. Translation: CASSYGHNQPQHF.

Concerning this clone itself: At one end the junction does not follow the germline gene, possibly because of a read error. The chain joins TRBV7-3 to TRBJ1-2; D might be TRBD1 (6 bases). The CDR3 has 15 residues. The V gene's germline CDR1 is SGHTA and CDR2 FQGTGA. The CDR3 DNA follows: TGTGCCAGCAGCCTAACGGTACAGGGTGGCTATGGCTACACCTTC. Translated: CASSLTVQGGYGYTF.

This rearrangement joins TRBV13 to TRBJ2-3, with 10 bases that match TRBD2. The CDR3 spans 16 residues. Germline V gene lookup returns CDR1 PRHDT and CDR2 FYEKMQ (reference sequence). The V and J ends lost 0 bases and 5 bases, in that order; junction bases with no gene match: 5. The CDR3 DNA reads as TGTGCCAGCAGCTTAGGCCTGGCTAGCGGGGGAGATACGCAGTATTTT. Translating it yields CASSLGLASGGDTQYF.

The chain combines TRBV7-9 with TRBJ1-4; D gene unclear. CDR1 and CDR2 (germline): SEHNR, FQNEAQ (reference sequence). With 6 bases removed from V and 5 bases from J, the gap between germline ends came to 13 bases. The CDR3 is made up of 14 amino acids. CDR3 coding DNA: TGTGCCAGCAGACTAGGAATAAGAAATGAAAAACTGTTTTTT. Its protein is CASRLGIRNEKLFF.

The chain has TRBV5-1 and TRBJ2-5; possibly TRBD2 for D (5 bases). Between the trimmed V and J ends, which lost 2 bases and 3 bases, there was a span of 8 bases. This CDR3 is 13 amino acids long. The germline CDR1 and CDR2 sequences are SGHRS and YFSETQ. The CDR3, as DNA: TGCGCCAGCAGCTTCCCCGGGGAAGAGACCCAGTACTTC. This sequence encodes CASSFPGEETQYF. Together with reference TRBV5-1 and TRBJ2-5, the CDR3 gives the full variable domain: KAGVTQTPRYLIKTRGQQVTLSCSPISGHRSVSWYQQTPGQGLQFLFEYFSETQRNKGNFPGRFSGRQFSNSRSEMNVSTLELGDSALYLCASSFPGEETQYFGPGTRLLVL.

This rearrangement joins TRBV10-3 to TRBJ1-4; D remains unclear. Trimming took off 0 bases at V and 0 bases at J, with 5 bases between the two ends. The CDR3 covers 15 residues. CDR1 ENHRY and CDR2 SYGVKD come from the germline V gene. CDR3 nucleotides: TGTGCCATCAGTGAGTCCTGGGCAACTAATGAAAAACTGTTTTTT. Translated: CAISESWATNEKLFF.

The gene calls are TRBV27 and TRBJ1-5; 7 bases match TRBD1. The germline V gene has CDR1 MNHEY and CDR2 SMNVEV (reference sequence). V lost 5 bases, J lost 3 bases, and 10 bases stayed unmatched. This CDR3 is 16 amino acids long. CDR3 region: CASSQGTGQHNQPQHF. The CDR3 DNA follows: TGTGCCAGCAGTCAAGGAACGGGACAGCACAATCAGCCCCAGCATTTT.

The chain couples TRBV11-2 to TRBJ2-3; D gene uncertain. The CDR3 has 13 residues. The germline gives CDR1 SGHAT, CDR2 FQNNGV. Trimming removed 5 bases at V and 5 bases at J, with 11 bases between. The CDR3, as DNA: TGTGCCAGCAGCCTCTTAAGGGTAGATACGCAGTATTTT. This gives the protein CASSLLRVDTQYF.

CDR3 sequence (DNA): TGCAGCGTCAGGGTGGGTGAAAAACTGTTTTTT. Translating it yields CSVRVGEKLFF. The V and J genes are TRBV29-1 and TRBJ1-4, with a possible D match to TRBD1 (5 bases). Trimming stripped 6 bases from V and 7 bases from J, with 9 bases between. The CDR3 totals 11 residues. From germline, CDR1 is SQVTM and CDR2 ANQGSEA.

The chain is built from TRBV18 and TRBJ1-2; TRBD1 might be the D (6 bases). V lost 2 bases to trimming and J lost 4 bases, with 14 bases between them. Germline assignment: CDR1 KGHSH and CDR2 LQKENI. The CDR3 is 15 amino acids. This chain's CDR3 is CASSPAVQGAYGYTF. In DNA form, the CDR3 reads TGTGCCAGCTCACCAGCCGTACAGGGAGCCTATGGCTACACCTTC.

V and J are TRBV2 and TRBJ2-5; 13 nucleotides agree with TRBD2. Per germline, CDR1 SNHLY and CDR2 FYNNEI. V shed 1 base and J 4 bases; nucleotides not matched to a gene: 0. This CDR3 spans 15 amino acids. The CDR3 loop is CASSEGLAGGETQYF. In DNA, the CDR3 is TGTGCCAGCAGTGAAGGACTAGCGGGGGGAGAGACCCAGTACTTC.

Here the CDR3 reads CASSQEGGQGRNEQYF. CDR3 sequence (DNA): TGTGCCAGCAGCCAAGAGGGGGGACAGGGACGTAACGAGCAGTACTTC. V is TRBV4-2 and J is TRBJ2-7; 9 bases fit TRBD1. The length of the CDR3 is 16 residues. The ends lost 0 bases at V and 5 bases at J; junction bases unmatched: 8. Germline-derived CDR1 and CDR2 are LGHNA and YNFKEQ.

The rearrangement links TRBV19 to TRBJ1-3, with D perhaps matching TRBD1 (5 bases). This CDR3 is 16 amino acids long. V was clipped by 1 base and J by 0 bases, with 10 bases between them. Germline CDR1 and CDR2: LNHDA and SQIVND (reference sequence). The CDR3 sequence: CASSIAGLSSGNTIYF. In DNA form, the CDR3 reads TGTGCCAGTAGTATAGCGGGGCTGAGCTCTGGAAACACCATATATTTT.

This CDR3 reads CASSQDRGETQYF. Here the CDR3 DNA reads TGTGCCAGCAGCCAAGATAGGGGGGAGACCCAGTACTTC. This chain connects TRBV4-2 to TRBJ2-5; the D gene is possibly TRBD1 (6 bases). CDR1 LGHNA and CDR2 YNFKEQ come from the germline V gene. Trimming shortened V by 0 bases and J by 5 bases, and 7 bases separated the two germline ends. The CDR3 has 13 residues.

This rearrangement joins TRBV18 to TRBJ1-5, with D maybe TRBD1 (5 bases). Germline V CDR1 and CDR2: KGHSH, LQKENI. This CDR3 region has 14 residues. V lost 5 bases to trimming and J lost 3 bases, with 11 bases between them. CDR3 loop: CASSAQGVNQPQHF. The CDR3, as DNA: TGTGCCAGCTCAGCCCAGGGCGTCAATCAGCCCCAGCATTTT.